Each of the 16 T cell receptor beta chains below was sequenced from the same sample in a study of T cells in Graves' hyperthyroidism and ophthalmopathy. Amplification yielded TCR beta CDR3 regions, with RNA transcripts as the source. TCR CDR3 regions were first amplified by RT-PCR with HTBI primers. MiXCR was run by TCRdb on the multiplex PCR reads, yielding one entry per CDR3 protein. This sample has 500,000 to 600,000 distinct CDR3 sequences, with approximately 16% found just once. Sequenced material: blood. These receptors were collected from a young woman with Graves' hyperthyroidism.

This clonotype was found many times. The V and J genes are TRBV3-1 and TRBJ1-1; D not resolved. Germline V gene lookup returns CDR1 LGHDT and CDR2 YNNKEL (reference sequence). Trimming took off 6 bases at V and 0 bases at J, with 17 bases between the two ends. The CDR3 runs 16 residues. The CDR3 loop reads CASSPTETDMNTEAFF. In DNA, the CDR3 is TGTGCCAGCAGTCCGACGGAGACCGATATGAACACTGAAGCTTTCTTT.

This clonotype turned up a few times. V is TRBV9 and J is TRBJ2-5; 7 nucleotides match TRBD1. The germline CDR1 and CDR2 sequences are SGDLS and YYNGEE. This CDR3 spans 15 amino acids. The trim removed 0 bases at V and 5 bases at J, leaving 7 bases unmatched. CDR3 DNA: TGTGCCAGCAGCGTAGGGGGAACAGGGGTGGAGACCCAGTACTTC. It translates to CASSVGGTGVETQYF.

The V and J genes are TRBV4-1 and TRBJ1-5; D is perhaps TRBD1 (6 bases). Trimming shortened V by 1 base and J by 5 bases, and 15 bases separated the two germline ends. This CDR3 spans 16 amino acids. CDR1 is MGHRA and CDR2 is YSYEKL in the germline V gene. CDR3 sequence reads: CASSQVSQQGYQPQHF. In nucleotides, the CDR3 is TGCGCCAGCAGCCAAGTATCCCAGCAGGGGTATCAGCCCCAGCATTTT.

The chain combines TRBV5-1 with TRBJ2-2; D remains unclear. Germline-derived CDR1 and CDR2 are SGHRS and YFSETQ. The CDR3 is made up of 15 amino acids. Trimming pared 4 bases from V and 2 bases from J, leaving 12 bases between. The DNA for the CDR3 is TGCGCCAGCAGCACAAACAGCATTAACACCGGGGAGCTGTTTTTT. It is translated as CASSTNSINTGELFF. Combining the CDR3 with reference TRBV5-1 and TRBJ2-2 gives the whole variable domain KAGVTQTPRYLIKTRGQQVTLSCSPISGHRSVSWYQQTPGQGLQFLFEYFSETQRNKGNFPGRFSGRQFSNSRSEMNVSTLELGDSALYLCASSTNSINTGELFFGEGSRLTVL.

This clonotype has only a few counts. The chain recombines TRBV20-1 with TRBJ2-1; 8 nucleotides align to TRBD1. There are 13 residues in the CDR3. Germline assignment: CDR1 DFQATT and CDR2 SNEGSKA (reference sequence). Unmatched junction bases numbered 14, after V lost 4 bases and J lost 15 bases. DNA for the CDR3: TGCAGTGCTATTAGTTTACAGGGGGTGACCGGGTTCTTC. It specifies CSAISLQGVTGFF.

This chain links TRBV7-2 with TRBJ1-3; TRBD1 agrees at 8 bases. Unmatched junction bases numbered 10, after V lost 2 bases and J lost 7 bases. The CDR3 sequence is 16 residues long. CDR1 is SGHTA, CDR2 FQGNSA, per germline. CDR3 sequence: CASSLRVTGVRNTIYF. CDR3 coding DNA: TGTGCCAGCAGCTTAAGAGTGACAGGGGTCCGGAACACCATATATTTT.

At least ten counts were recorded for this clonotype. The chain combines TRBV7-9 with TRBJ2-2, with TRBD2 as a possible D gene (5 bases). CDR1 and CDR2 from the germline V gene are SEHNR and FQNEAQ (reference sequence). The CDR3 has 14 amino acids. V dropped 7 bases and J dropped 4 bases, with 13 bases sitting between them. CDR3 sequence reads: CASKRLSGTGELFF. CDR3 sequence (DNA): TGTGCCAGCAAGCGTTTGAGCGGCACCGGGGAGCTGTTTTTT.

This clonotype has ten or more counts. The chain has TRBV6-1 and TRBJ2-7; TRBD1 agrees at 8 bases. Germline values: CDR1 MNHNS, CDR2 SASEGT. The CDR3 sequence is 17 residues long. The junction had 9 bases not matched to a gene; V was cut back by 2 bases and J by 0 bases. CDR3 region: CASSERGQVSSSYEQYF. Written as DNA, the CDR3 is TGTGCCAGCAGTGAACGGGGACAGGTCTCGAGCTCCTACGAGCAGTACTTC.

This clonotype was detected a few times. The chain uses TRBV20-1 and TRBJ1-4, with unresolved D. The CDR3 sequence is 15 residues long. Trimming stripped 2 bases from V and 2 bases from J, with 12 bases between. Germline V lookup: CDR1 DFQATT, CDR2 SNEGSKA (reference sequence). Here the CDR3 reads CSARSGGPTNEKLFF. CDR3 DNA sequence: TGCAGTGCTAGATCCGGTGGTCCGACTAATGAAAAACTGTTTTTT.

This clonotype was observed a handful of times. The CDR3 reads CATSSGQGNEQFF. CDR3 sequence (DNA): TGTGCCACCAGCAGCGGACAGGGGAATGAGCAGTTCTTC. The chain uses TRBV15 and TRBJ2-1; 9 nucleotides agree with TRBD1. Germline lookup yields CDR1 LNHNV and CDR2 YYDKDF (reference sequence). The CDR3 runs to 13 residues. V shed 3 bases, J shed 7 bases, and the junction held 1 base outside the gene matches.

The rearrangement links TRBV27 to TRBJ2-6, with 9 bases fitting TRBD1. The CDR3 spans 18 residues. CDR1 MNHEY and CDR2 SMNVEV come from the germline V gene (reference sequence). V lost 6 bases, J lost 3 bases, and 12 bases stayed unmatched. The CDR3 DNA follows: TGTGCCAGCAGGTCCTTGGGACAGGGTTACAGTGGGGCCAACGTCCTGACTTTC. Amino acids: CASRSLGQGYSGANVLTF.

Points on this clonotype: A read error may explain this, as a much larger clone is one base away. V and J are TRBV27 and TRBJ2-7; D is possibly TRBD1 or TRBD2 (5 bases each). CDR1 and CDR2 from the germline V gene are MNHEY and SMNVEV (reference sequence). The CDR3 spans 13 residues. V was trimmed by 5 bases and J by 6 bases, leaving 14 bases between them. CDR3: CASSLRGFREQYF. The CDR3 DNA reads as TGTGCCAGCAGTCTGAGGGGATTTCGCGAGCAGTACTTC.

This clonotype has at least ten counts. V gene TRBV20-1 combines with J gene TRBJ2-7; TRBD2 matches 8 bases. The V gene end was trimmed by 5 bases and the J gene end by 1 base; junction bases not matched to a gene: 10. Germline V CDR1 and CDR2: DFQATT, SNEGSKA (reference sequence). The CDR3 totals 15 residues. Written as DNA, the CDR3 is TGCAGTGCTCCGACTAGCGAATCGTTATCCTACGAGCAGTACTTC. It encodes CSAPTSESLSYEQYF.

This clonotype occurred a few times. The chain joins TRBV7-8 to TRBJ1-5; D gene unclear. Trimming took off 1 base at V and 5 bases at J, with 15 bases between the two ends. The CDR3 is 16 residues long. The germline gives CDR1 SGHVS, CDR2 FQNEAQ. In DNA, the CDR3 is TGTGCCAGCAGCTTAGAGAGCGTAAAGGTGGATCAGCCCCAGCATTTT. It is translated as CASSLESVKVDQPQHF.

At least ten counts were recorded for this clonotype. The chain combines TRBV12-3 or TRBV12-4 with TRBJ2-7; D gene ambiguous. V was trimmed by 2 bases and J by 5 bases, leaving 25 bases between them. The CDR3 contains 18 residues. The CDR3 region has the DNA TGTGCCAGCAGTTTACCCACTTGGCTCAGCCTGAACCCCCACGAGCAGTACTTC. Translated, it gives CASSLPTWLSLNPHEQYF.

This clonotype was counted at least ten times. The rearrangement uses TRBV7-9 and TRBJ2-5, with TRBD2 matching 8 bases. Germline CDR1 SEHNR, CDR2 FQNEAQ (reference sequence). The CDR3 spans 16 residues. The trim removed 5 bases at V and 3 bases at J, leaving 11 bases unmatched. The CDR3 protein is CASSPRSAGGKETQYF. The DNA for the CDR3 is TGTGCCAGCAGCCCCCGTAGTGCGGGGGGAAAAGAGACCCAGTACTTC.